This T cell receptor (beta chain) was found in a study of cytomegalovirus exposure and HLA in healthy donors. Across the whole study: The early release's HLA-typed donors yielded 78 million or so unique TCRs.

The length of the CDR3 is 14 residues. The V end lost 1 base, the J end lost 1 base, and 8 bases lay between the germline ends. Germline CDR1 is LNHDA and CDR2 is SQIVND (reference sequence). As regards this clone: Its antigen is unidentified.

Amplification used 60 Vbeta primers and 13 Jbeta primers. TCRdb's table, derived via immunoSEQ multiplex PCR, lists solely in-frame clones and lacks some. The sample consists of a few hundred thousand clones, around three quarters of them appearing once. General study points: Highly shared sequence variants in one cluster were likely a sequencing artifact.

The chain carries TRBV19 and TRBJ2-7; tentative D call: TRBD2 (5 bases). This sequence was found in a man in his forties in good health and CMV-seronegative. The sequencing sample was made of PBMCs. Here the CDR3 DNA reads TGTGCCAGTAGTATAGCGGGGAAATCCTACGAGCAGTACTTC. It translates to CASSIAGKSYEQYF. Supplemented by reference TRBV19 and TRBJ2-7, the full variable domain reads DGGITQSPKYLFRKEGQNVTLSCEQNLNHDAMYWYRQDPGQGLRLIYYSQIVNDFQKGDIAEGYSVSREKKESFPLTVTSAQKNPTAFYLCASSIAGKSYEQYFGPGTRLTVT.